A single TCR beta chain is shown here with its context. The entry originates in a study of OX40 agonist ivuxolimab in advanced cancers. Germline V gene data show CDR1 as SGHAT and CDR2 as FQNNGV. This CDR3 is built from 13 residues. V lost 5 bases, J lost 2 bases, and 9 bases lay in between. Data came from immunoSEQ multiplex PCR; TCRdb stores just in-frame clones and leaves some out. This table holds around 39,000 clones, roughly nine tenths found once. The sequenced sample was CD4+ or CD8+ T cells sorted from blood, obtained in a trial of the OX40 agonist ivuxolimab. The receptor comes from an adult with an advanced solid tumor such as melanoma, head and neck, liver or kidney cancer. The chain uses TRBV11-2 and TRBJ1-2, with no clear D. As DNA, the CDR3 is TGTGCCAGCAGCCCCTCCCCGAACTATGGCTACACCTTC. Translated, it gives CASSPSPNYGYTF.